This T cell receptor (beta chain) is drawn from a study of vaccination effects on CD4 cells after COVID-19. Only in-frame clones appear in the TCRdb table, and some are missing; sequencing was by immunoSEQ multiplex PCR. The table has 73,000 or so clones, 78% seen once. Viral peptide pool expansion of antigen-specific CD4+ T cells preceded sequencing in the ViraFEST assay. It was after approximately 11 days of culture that CD4+ T cells were isolated. In the vaccine recipients, nucleocapsid antibodies were negative and there was no prior SARS-CoV-2 infection. This CDR3 is 14 amino acids long. Between the trimmed V and J ends, which lost 4 bases and 4 bases, there was a span of 14 bases. Germline V gene sequence: CDR1 SGHRS, CDR2 YFSETQ. On this clone: Its antigen remains unidentified.

The V gene is TRBV5-1, the J gene TRBJ2-5; a weak D match, TRBD2 (6 bases). The specimen comprised CD4+ T cells from PBMCs cultured with SARS-CoV-2 spike peptides, sampled before COVID-19 vaccination. This receptor was obtained from a human donor who received a COVID-19 vaccine. The CDR3 loop is CASSRTSPRETQYF. The CDR3 nucleotides read TGCGCCAGCAGCCGAACTAGCCCCAGAGAGACCCAGTACTTC.